Each of the 14 T cell receptor beta chains below was sequenced from the same sample in a study of T cells in women clearing cervical HPV infection. Profiled with immunoSEQ multiplex PCR; TCRdb holds only in-frame clones, not every one. This repertoire comprises 30,000 to 35,000 clones; its ten largest clones make up 4.2%. The sample was blood buffy coat. The receptors here all came from a woman aged 18-69 years with a cervical HPV16 infection that either progressed to CIN3+ or cleared (not recorded which).

The CDR3 bases that were read are TGTGCCAGCAGCTCTAGCGGGGGGTACCGAGATACG. Encoded protein: CASSSSGGYRDT. Given in full, the CDR3 is CASSSSGGYRDTQYF. The chain is built from TRBV7-3 and TRBJ2-3; the match to TRBD2 covers 11 bases. The read stops 3 residues short of the end of the CDR3; the missing end is completed from the germline J gene. Germline V CDR1 and CDR2: SGHTA, FQGTGA. The length of the CDR3 is 15 residues. The V segment lost 4 bases and the J segment 5 bases; nucleotides outside the gene matches: 5.

On this clone: The read terminates 3 residues ahead of where the CDR3 ends, so the germline J gene completes it. V and J are TRBV20-1 and TRBJ2-1; TRBD2 matches 14 bases. The CDR3 loop spans 16 amino acids. V shed 3 bases and J 8 bases; nucleotides not matched to a gene: 9. Germline CDR1 and CDR2: DFQATT and SNEGSKA (reference sequence). The sequenced part of the CDR3 DNA is TGCAGTGCTAGTTTTGGGACTAGCGGGAGTCGGGATGAG. Its protein is CSASFGTSGSRDE. The entire CDR3 sequence reads CSASFGTSGSRDEQFF.

The CDR3 reads CASSRLAGNDGEQFF. The DNA read from the CDR3 is TGTGCCAGCAGCCGACTAGCGGGAAATGACGGTGAG. The chain employs TRBV7-8 and TRBJ2-1, with TRBD2 matching over 11 bases. The CDR3 end is not reached by the read, which stops 3 residues before it; the germline J gene fills it in. The ends lost 5 bases at V and 9 bases at J; junction bases unmatched: 9. Germline V gives CDR1 SGHVS, CDR2 FQNEAQ. This CDR3 has 15 residues.

As concerns this clone: The read comes to an end 3 residues before the CDR3 does, leaving the germline J gene to fill in the end. The V gene is TRBV29-1, the J gene TRBJ1-5, with 7 bases matching TRBD1. The CDR3 covers 15 residues. Germline V gives CDR1 SQVTM, CDR2 ANQGSEA. The V segment lost 6 bases and the J segment 4 bases; nucleotides outside the gene matches: 12. The CDR3 loop is CSVALRQGLNQPQHF. CDR3 DNA (partial): TGCAGCGTCGCCTTACGACAGGGCCTGAATCAGCCC.

Of note for this clone: The CDR3 extends 3 residues past the end of the read, so its final part is completed from the germline J gene. V and J are TRBV4-1 and TRBJ2-7; 9 positions agree with TRBD2. The CDR3 has 16 residues. From germline, CDR1 is MGHRA and CDR2 YSYEKL. The V segment lost 1 base and the J segment 5 bases; nucleotides outside the gene matches: 9. The sequenced part of the CDR3 DNA is TGCGCCAGCAGCCAAGCAACCGGGACTAGCAGGAACGAG. This sequence encodes CASSQATGTSRNE. The complete CDR3 sequence is CASSQATGTSRNEQYF.

As concerns this clone: The observed sequence ends 3 residues before the CDR3 terminus, with the missing tail filled in from the germline J gene. The chain employs TRBV5-1 and TRBJ2-1; 9 nucleotides align to TRBD1. The trim removed 3 bases at V and 4 bases at J, leaving 8 bases unmatched. Germline loops: CDR1 SGHRS, CDR2 YFSETQ. The CDR3 sequence is 16 residues long. This chain's CDR3 is CASSWTGTGQYNEQFF. Incomplete CDR3 DNA: TGCGCCAGCAGCTGGACCGGGACAGGGCAGTACAATGAG.

Of note for this clone: The read falls 3 residues short of the CDR3 end, and the missing part is taken from the germline J gene. This rearrangement joins TRBV7-3 to TRBJ2-7, with D possibly TRBD2 on 6 matching bases. Trimming cost V 3 bases and J 2 bases, with 14 bases left between them. Germline CDR1 SGHTA, CDR2 FQGTGA. The length of the CDR3 is 15 residues. The CDR3 bases that were read are TGTGCCAGCAGCTTTAGGGGCGGGGCCGCCTACGAG. It codes for CASSFRGGAAYE. Given in full, the CDR3 is CASSFRGGAAYEQYF.

As for this clone: Read coverage stops 3 residues before the CDR3 terminus; the germline J gene supplies the remainder. The chain couples TRBV6-2 or TRBV6-3 to TRBJ2-7; D is unclear. The CDR3 length is 11 residues. Germline V gene data show CDR1 as MNHEY and CDR2 as SVGEGT. Deletions cut 4 bases from V and 2 bases from J, with 3 bases between. The chain's CDR3 is CASSSTYEQYF. The CDR3 bases that were read are TGTGCCAGCAGTTCCACCTACGAG.

A word on this clone: The CDR3 end falls 3 residues outside the read, so it is completed with the germline J gene. V is TRBV2 and J is TRBJ2-5, with TRBD2 matching over 10 bases. V lost 6 bases and J lost 4; bases outside the gene matches: 8. This CDR3 is 15 amino acids long. Germline lookup yields CDR1 SNHLY and CDR2 FYNNEI. The sequenced CDR3 bases are TGTGCCAGCAGGCGCGGCCAGCGGGAGGGAGAGACC. Protein: CASRRGQREGET. The entire CDR3 protein reads CASRRGQREGETQYF.

On this clone itself: Coverage ceases 3 residues before the CDR3 finishes, and the germline J gene fills in the end. V is TRBV30 and J is TRBJ1-2; unclear D gene. The germline V gene has CDR1 GTSNPN and CDR2 SVGIG (reference sequence). There are 14 residues in the CDR3. Trimming shortened V by 3 bases and J by 4 bases, and 15 bases separated the two germline ends. The CDR3 here is CAWSRPREAYGYTF. The CDR3 DNA, read in part, is TGTGCCTGGAGCCGCCCTCGTGAGGCCTATGGC.

To note about this clone: The missing CDR3 end, 3 residues past where the read stops, is filled in from the germline J gene. This chain joins TRBV6-2 or TRBV6-3 and TRBJ1-5; a weak D match, TRBD1 (5 bases). The germline V gene encodes CDR1 MNHEY and CDR2 SVGEGT. The CDR3 has 12 residues. Trimming stripped 9 bases from V and 3 bases from J, with 9 bases between. CDR3 sequence reads: CASGGDNQPQHF. Incomplete CDR3 DNA: TGTGCCAGTGGGGGGGACAATCAGCCC.

About this clone: The read stops 3 residues short of the end of the CDR3; the missing end is completed from the germline J gene. The V call is TRBV6-2 or TRBV6-3, the J call TRBJ1-1; D is perhaps TRBD1 (6 bases). Germline V gives CDR1 MNHEY, CDR2 SVGEGT. CDR3 length equals 14 residues. The ends were cut back, 7 bases at V and 2 bases at J, with 14 bases in the middle. The CDR3 is CASIFGTPNTEAFF. The sequenced part of the CDR3 DNA is TGTGCCAGCATCTTCGGGACACCTAACACTGAA.

Of note for this clone: The read stops 3 residues short of the end of the CDR3; the missing end is completed from the germline J gene. This chain joins TRBV7-9 and TRBJ1-1; tentatively, D is TRBD1 (5 bases). The germline CDR1 and CDR2 sequences are SEHNR and FQNEAQ (reference sequence). The V end lost 5 bases, the J end lost 5 bases, and 15 bases lay between the germline ends. The CDR3 is made up of 14 amino acids. CDR3 bases read: TGTGCCAGCAGCCCAGGGATTCACGGGACTGAA. Translating gives CASSPGIHGTE. The entire CDR3 sequence reads CASSPGIHGTEAFF.

A note on this clone: The read ends 3 residues shy of where the CDR3 ends; the end is completed using the germline J gene. J is TRBJ2-2 and V is TRBV6-2 or TRBV6-3, with TRBD2 matching 13 bases. Germline V gene lookup returns CDR1 MNHEY and CDR2 SVGEGT. After removal of 2 bases from V and 4 bases from J, the junction contained 1 base not matched to a gene. This CDR3 contains 16 residues. The DNA read from the CDR3 is TGTGCCAGCAGTTACACTAGCGGGAGGGCCACCGGGGAG. Amino acids: CASSYTSGRATGE. The entire CDR3 protein is CASSYTSGRATGELFF.